The next 10 T cell receptor beta chains were all read from a single sample in a study of response to subunit inactivated influenza vaccine. TCRdb recomputed calls from the RT-PCR reads with MiXCR, one row per CDR3 protein. The sample consists of fewer than 750,000 distinct CDR3 sequences, 11% to 15% of them appearing once. The sample here was PBMCs from blood, taken 11 to 12 days after vaccination. The receptor set was obtained from a man aged 50 to 60 who received an inactivated influenza vaccine.

The chain couples TRBV7-2 to TRBJ1-2, with TRBD1 as a possible D gene (5 bases). Trimming removed 5 bases from V and 1 base from J, with 14 bases in between. CDR1 SGHTA and CDR2 FQGNSA come from the germline V gene. There are 15 residues in the CDR3. CDR3 residues: CASSAITGVNYGYTF. The CDR3 nucleotides are TGTGCCAGCAGCGCTATCACAGGCGTTAACTATGGCTACACCTTC.

This clonotype was picked up a small number of times. The chain combines TRBV7-9 with TRBJ2-2; maybe TRBD1 (6 bases). The V end lost 0 bases, the J end lost 1 base, and 9 bases lay between the germline ends. CDR3 length: 16 amino acids. From germline, CDR1 is SEHNR and CDR2 FQNEAQ (reference sequence). The CDR3 DNA reads as TGTGCCAGCAGCTTAGCCACGGGACAGAACACCGGGGAGCTGTTTTTT. Its protein is CASSLATGQNTGELFF.

This clonotype showed up just a few times. The chain has TRBV20-1 and TRBJ2-7; no clear D. V gave up 3 bases and J gave up 2 bases, with 11 bases separating them. This CDR3 comprises 13 residues. Germline V gene lookup returns CDR1 DFQATT and CDR2 SNEGSKA (reference sequence). This chain's CDR3 is CSASLPGTYEQYF. In DNA form, the CDR3 reads TGCAGTGCTAGTTTGCCAGGAACCTACGAGCAGTACTTC.

This sequence joins TRBV11-2 and TRBJ2-5; 7 nucleotides line up with TRBD2. This CDR3 has 15 amino acids. Germline loops: CDR1 SGHAT, CDR2 FQNNGV. Trimming took 4 bases from V and 5 from J; bases not matched to a gene: 10. This CDR3 reads CASSSVGWEGETQYF. CDR3 nucleotide sequence: TGTGCCAGCAGCTCCGTTGGGTGGGAGGGTGAGACCCAGTACTTC.

This clonotype appeared a few times. The gene calls are TRBV5-6 and TRBJ2-7; maybe TRBD1 (6 bases). Germline V gives CDR1 SGHDT, CDR2 YYEEEE. This CDR3 is built from 15 residues. V was cut by 5 bases and J by 4 bases, with 19 bases left in between. CDR3 nucleotide sequence: TGTGCCAGCAGTCAGGTGGACAGCGCTAGTTACGAGCAGTACTTC. It is translated as CASSQVDSASYEQYF.

This clonotype was observed a handful of times. This rearrangement joins TRBV5-6 to TRBJ1-5, with D unclear. The length of the CDR3 is 13 residues. Germline CDR1 is SGHDT and CDR2 is YYEEEE. The germline V and J ends were trimmed by 2 bases and 9 bases, with 12 bases remaining between them. The CDR3 is CASSLQSQRPQHF. The CDR3 region has the DNA TGTGCCAGCAGCTTACAGTCCCAAAGGCCCCAGCATTTT.

V and J are TRBV2 and TRBJ1-1; D is undetermined. The V gene lost 6 bases and the J gene lost 6 bases, with 8 bases spanning the gap. Germline CDR1 is SNHLY and CDR2 is FYNNEI. The CDR3 has 11 residues. The CDR3 sequence: CASRQTPEAFF. CDR3 DNA: TGTGCCAGCAGACAGACACCTGAAGCTTTCTTT.

This clonotype was found a few times. CDR3 sequence (DNA): TGCGCCAGCAGCCTGACAACTAACTATGGCTACACCTTC. This gives the protein CASSLTTNYGYTF. V is TRBV5-1 and J is TRBJ1-2; no clear D gene. Trimming removed 4 bases at V and 0 bases at J, with 7 bases between. The CDR3 covers 13 residues. Looked up from germline, CDR1 is SGHRS and CDR2 is YFSETQ.

This clonotype was seen only a few times. The chain combines TRBV2 with TRBJ2-7; TRBD2 aligns across 8 bases. The germline V gene has CDR1 SNHLY and CDR2 FYNNEI. The CDR3 is 13 residues long. V shed 1 base and J 6 bases; nucleotides not matched to a gene: 2. The CDR3 protein is CASSEGTSSEQYF. The CDR3 nucleotides read TGTGCCAGCAGTGAAGGGACTAGCAGCGAGCAGTACTTC. The whole variable domain, remainder taken from reference TRBV2 and TRBJ2-7, is EPEVTQTPSHQVTQMGQEVILRCVPISNHLYFYWYRQILGQKVEFLVSFYNNEISEKSEIFDDQFSVERPDGSNFTLKIRSTKLEDSAMYFCASSEGTSSEQYFGPGTRLTVT.

The V and J genes are TRBV4-3 and TRBJ2-7, with 7 bases aligning to TRBD1. CDR1 LGHNA and CDR2 YSLEER come from the germline V gene. The CDR3 is 14 residues long. The V segment lost 5 bases and the J segment 3 bases; nucleotides outside the gene matches: 7. The CDR3 is CASSYNTGVYEQYF. CDR3 bases: TGCGCCAGCAGCTATAACACAGGGGTCTACGAGCAGTACTTC.